A single sample is the source of the 21 T cell receptor beta chains below, sequenced in a study of T cells in Graves' hyperthyroidism and ophthalmopathy. Template material for amplifying TCR beta CDR3 regions consisted of RNA transcripts. The HTBI primer set was used in a first-round RT-PCR of the TCR CDR3. TCRdb re-analysed the multiplex PCR reads in MiXCR, keeping a single row per CDR3 protein. In the table there are over 45,000 distinct CDR3 sequences, approximately 48% of which are singletons. Sequenced: blood. The receptors were gathered from a woman in her 50s with Graves' ophthalmopathy.

The chain is built from TRBV20-1 and TRBJ1-1, with D maybe TRBD1 (5 bases). Germline CDR1 reads DFQATT; CDR2 reads SNEGSKA (reference sequence). There are 12 residues in the CDR3. Deletions cut 1 base from V and 3 bases from J, with 6 bases between. CDR3 DNA sequence: TGCAGTGCTAGAGGCAGGGACACTGAAGCTTTCTTT. Protein: CSARGRDTEAFF.

The chain is built from TRBV18 and TRBJ2-7; D might be TRBD1 (5 bases). Per germline, CDR1 KGHSH and CDR2 LQKENI. V gave up 0 bases and J gave up 6 bases, with 9 bases separating them. There are 13 residues in the CDR3. Here the CDR3 DNA reads TGTGCCAGCTCACCACCGACTCAGGGCGAGCAGTACTTC. Translated: CASSPPTQGEQYF.

This clonotype has a handful of counts. The chain has TRBV7-2 and TRBJ2-1; 12 bases match TRBD2. The length of the CDR3 is 18 residues. After removal of 5 bases from V and 1 base from J, the junction contained 9 bases not matched to a gene. CDR1 is SGHTA, CDR2 FQGNSA, per germline. The CDR3 sequence is CASSQRLAGEGSYNEQFF. In nucleotides, the CDR3 is TGTGCCAGCAGCCAGAGACTAGCGGGAGAGGGATCCTACAATGAGCAGTTCTTC.

This clonotype has only one observation. At one of its ends the junction is not consistent with the germline gene, which may arise from a read error. The chain recombines TRBV19 with TRBJ2-5, with D perhaps TRBD1 (5 bases). CDR3 length: 14 amino acids. Germline values: CDR1 LNHDA, CDR2 SQIVND (reference sequence). This chain's CDR3 is CASSLGSGQEAQYF. Written as DNA, the CDR3 is TGTGCCAGCAGTCTGGGGTCAGGGCAAGAGGCCCAGTACTTC.

This clonotype has ten or more counts. J is TRBJ2-3 and V is TRBV29-1, with D unresolved. The V end lost 0 bases, the J end lost 2 bases, and 9 bases lay between the germline ends. Germline V gene sequence: CDR1 SQVTM, CDR2 ANQGSEA. The CDR3 is 14 residues long. The CDR3 sequence: CSVEEGRNTDTQYF. The CDR3 DNA sequence: TGCAGCGTTGAAGAGGGCCGGAACACAGATACGCAGTATTTT.

This clonotype showed up many times. The V gene is TRBV3-1, the J gene TRBJ2-5; D may correspond to TRBD1 or TRBD2 (5 bases each). This CDR3 spans 11 amino acids. The germline V gene encodes CDR1 LGHDT and CDR2 YNNKEL (reference sequence). Trimming cost V 6 bases and J 5 bases, with 7 bases left between them. CDR3 sequence (DNA): TGTGCCAGCAGTTGGGGGGAGACCCAGTACTTC. Its protein product is CASSWGETQYF.

This clonotype was seen repeatedly, ten times or more. The chain combines TRBV6-5 with TRBJ2-1; a weak D match, TRBD2 (5 bases). This CDR3 region has 14 residues. CDR1 and CDR2 (germline): MNHEY, SVGAGI. V dropped 7 bases and J dropped 6 bases, with 16 bases sitting between them. The CDR3 nucleotides read TGTGCCAGCAATCCAGAGGGCCAGTCCAATGAGCAGTTCTTC. Its translation is CASNPEGQSNEQFF.

The J gene is TRBJ1-2, the V gene TRBV10-3; TRBD1 aligns across 8 bases. Unmatched junction bases numbered 9, after V lost 2 bases and J lost 4 bases. The germline V gene has CDR1 ENHRY and CDR2 SYGVKD. This CDR3 region has 16 residues. The CDR3 coding sequence is TGTGCCATCAGTGAGCCCCCCGGGACAGGTACCTATGGCTACACCTTC. It is translated as CAISEPPGTGTYGYTF.

By frequency in the sample, this clonotype is medium-sized. V is TRBV29-1 and J is TRBJ1-2; 9 bases are a match to TRBD1. After removal of 4 bases from V and 7 bases from J, the junction contained 7 bases not matched to a gene. The CDR3 runs 13 residues. Germline CDR1 is SQVTM and CDR2 is ANQGSEA. CDR3 DNA sequence: TGCAGCGTTGGAGAACAGGGGGCTGTTGGCTACACCTTC. It encodes CSVGEQGAVGYTF.

This clonotype was seen many times. This sequence may be a read error, since a much larger clone differs from it by one base. The CDR3 region has the DNA TGTGTCAGCAGCTTATCGCTAGCGGGGCAAGGTTCCTACGAGCAGTACTTC. This codes for CVSSLSLAGQGSYEQYF. The V and J genes are TRBV7-2 and TRBJ2-7; TRBD2 matches at 9 bases. The CDR3 is 17 amino acids. Germline lookup yields CDR1 SGHTA and CDR2 FQGNSA.

The chain has TRBV5-1 and TRBJ1-3, with 9 bases fitting TRBD1. CDR1 is SGHRS and CDR2 is YFSETQ in the germline V gene. This CDR3 spans 16 amino acids. V shed 4 bases and J 0 bases; nucleotides not matched to a gene: 5. CDR3 in DNA: TGCGCCAGCAGCCTCGGACAGGGGTACTCTGGAAACACCATATATTTT. It yields the protein CASSLGQGYSGNTIYF.

Ten or more counts support this clonotype. CDR3 residues: CSASSSARQETQYF. CDR3 bases: TGCAGTGCTAGTTCCTCGGCAAGACAAGAGACCCAGTACTTC. The rearrangement uses TRBV20-1 and TRBJ2-5; D not resolved. V was clipped by 3 bases and J by 2 bases, with 13 bases between them. The germline V gene has CDR1 DFQATT and CDR2 SNEGSKA (reference sequence). The CDR3 has 14 amino acids.

This clonotype came up once. This may be a read error, as it is one base from a much larger clone. V is TRBV12-5 and J is TRBJ2-2; 9 bases map to TRBD2. The CDR3 is made up of 16 amino acids. Trimming took 4 bases from V and 9 from J; bases not matched to a gene: 12. Germline V gene lookup returns CDR1 LGHNT and CDR2 FRNRAP. The CDR3 spells CASGSHLAGSLRELFF. The DNA of the CDR3 is TGTGCTAGTGGTTCCCACCTAGCGGGATCTCTAAGGGAGCTGTTTTTT.

This clonotype has a count of ten or more. This rearrangement joins TRBV6-5 to TRBJ2-3; TRBD2 agrees at 9 bases. The CDR3 is made up of 15 amino acids. V gave up 5 bases and J gave up 6 bases; unmatched junction bases: 9. Germline loops: CDR1 MNHEY, CDR2 SVGAGI. The CDR3 region has the DNA TGTGCCAGCAGTCTCCCAGCGGGGGGCCACGATACGCAGTATTTT. Translation gives CASSLPAGGHDTQYF.

The chain uses TRBV10-3 and TRBJ1-2, with 7 positions matching TRBD1. The ends lost 3 bases at V and 4 bases at J; junction bases unmatched: 5. The CDR3 has 14 residues. CDR1 ENHRY and CDR2 SYGVKD come from the germline V gene. CDR3 in amino acids: CAISDRTGTYGYTF. The CDR3 nucleotides read TGTGCCATCAGTGACCGGACAGGTACCTATGGCTACACCTTC.

The chain couples TRBV10-3 to TRBJ1-6, with D unclear. The CDR3 length is 16 residues. Between the trimmed V and J ends, which lost 0 bases and 0 bases, there was a span of 6 bases. Germline lookup yields CDR1 ENHRY and CDR2 SYGVKD. The CDR3 loop is CAISESTSSYNSPLHF. The CDR3 nucleotides are TGTGCCATCAGTGAGTCGACTAGCTCCTATAATTCACCCCTCCACTTT.

This clonotype appeared many times. The rearrangement joins TRBV20-1 to TRBJ1-5, with D possibly TRBD1 on 6 matching bases. The V gene lost 6 bases and the J gene lost 1 base, with 13 bases spanning the gap. The CDR3 consists of 14 residues. Germline loops: CDR1 DFQATT, CDR2 SNEGSKA (reference sequence). The chain's CDR3 is CSASRGPSNQPQHF. The CDR3 coding sequence is TGCAGTGCATCGCGGGGGCCAAGCAATCAGCCCCAGCATTTT.

The chain combines TRBV20-1 with TRBJ1-1; D is ambiguous. The germline CDR1 and CDR2 sequences are DFQATT and SNEGSKA (reference sequence). CDR3 size: 17 residues. Between the trimmed V and J ends, which lost 5 bases and 8 bases, there was a span of 30 bases. CDR3 region: CSAPSSGSGSSRLEAFF. As DNA, the CDR3 is TGCAGTGCTCCCTCTAGCGGGAGTGGTAGCAGCCGATTGGAAGCTTTCTTT.

This chain joins TRBV15 and TRBJ2-1; 13 positions match TRBD2. The CDR3 length is 13 residues. Germline lookup yields CDR1 LNHNV and CDR2 YYDKDF (reference sequence). Trimming took 3 bases from V and 10 from J; bases not matched to a gene: 0. The CDR3 region has the DNA TGTGCCACCAGCAGGACTAGCGGGAGGGAGCAGTTCTTC. Amino acids: CATSRTSGREQFF.

Ten or more counts support this clonotype. DNA of the CDR3: TGTGCCAGCAGTGATGGTACAGGCACAGAATGGGGCCAAGAGACCCAGTACTTC. This encodes CASSDGTGTEWGQETQYF. The chain recombines TRBV2 with TRBJ2-5; TRBD1 might be the D (5 bases). Trimming shortened V by 3 bases and J by 1 base, and 21 bases separated the two germline ends. This CDR3 region has 18 residues. Germline values: CDR1 SNHLY, CDR2 FYNNEI. Drawing the rest from reference TRBV2 and TRBJ2-5, the complete variable domain is EPEVTQTPSHQVTQMGQEVILRCVPISNHLYFYWYRQILGQKVEFLVSFYNNEISEKSEIFDDQFSVERPDGSNFTLKIRSTKLEDSAMYFCASSDGTGTEWGQETQYFGPGTRLLVL.

The chain links TRBV11-2 to TRBJ2-3; D is undetermined. The CDR3 loop spans 13 amino acids. Germline V gene data show CDR1 as SGHAT and CDR2 as FQNNGV. V gave up 1 base and J gave up 8 bases, with 10 bases separating them. The CDR3 sequence: CASSLGTMATQYF. CDR3 coding DNA: TGTGCCAGCAGCTTAGGGACGATGGCTACGCAGTATTTT. Full variable domain (rest looked up from reference TRBV11-2 and TRBJ2-3): EAGVAQSPRYKIIEKRQSVAFWCNPISGHATLYWYQQILGQGPKLLIQFQNNGVVDDSQLPKDRFSAERLKGVDSTLKIQPAKLEDSAVYLCASSLGTMATQYFGPGTRLTVL.